These 14 T cell receptor beta chains came from one sample sequenced in a study of control samples from healthy donors and cancer patients. TCRdb's copy holds only in-frame clones and misses some; the assay was immunoSEQ multiplex PCR. The table lists 150,000 to 200,000 clones, 94% of them singletons. The source material was blood. The receptors stem from a woman in her forties in good health.

This clone came up once. The chain links TRBV2 to TRBJ1-2; possible D gene TRBD1, 5 bases. V lost 6 bases to trimming and J lost 5 bases, with 16 bases between them. Per the germline V gene, CDR1 is SNHLY and CDR2 is FYNNEI. The CDR3 totals 14 residues. CDR3 in amino acids: CASRASGTDYGYTF. The CDR3 bases are TGTGCCAGCAGGGCATCCGGGACCGATTATGGCTACACCTTC.

The CDR3 is CASGSHGTVNTEAFF. CDR3 bases: TGTGCTAGTGGTTCCCATGGGACAGTGAACACTGAAGCTTTCTTT. V and J are TRBV12-5 and TRBJ1-1, with 7 positions matching TRBD1. The CDR3 extends over 15 amino acids. Germline V gene sequence: CDR1 LGHNT, CDR2 FRNRAP. J gave up 0 bases and V 4 bases, and 5 bases lay outside the gene matches.

The V call is TRBV3-1 (or the pseudogene TRBV3-2), the J call TRBJ2-3; 9 positions match TRBD2. From germline, CDR1 is LGHDT and CDR2 YNNKEL (reference sequence). After removal of 2 bases from V and 1 base from J, the junction contained 4 bases not matched to a gene. This CDR3 is 16 amino acids long. CDR3 bases: TGTGCCAGCAGCCAACGGCGGACTAGCGGCACAGATACGCAGTATTTT. This gives the protein CASSQRRTSGTDTQYF.

This rearrangement joins TRBV10-1 to TRBJ1-1, with a weak D call TRBD1 (5 bases). V was cut by 0 bases and J by 7 bases, with 12 bases left in between. This CDR3 spans 14 amino acids. CDR1 is WNHNN, CDR2 SYGVQD, per germline (reference sequence). The CDR3 reads CASSESRGLVEAFF. The CDR3 coding sequence is TGCGCCAGCAGTGAGTCCCGGGGACTAGTTGAAGCTTTCTTT.

The chain links TRBV11-1 to TRBJ2-3; 7 bases agree with TRBD1. The CDR3 has 15 amino acids. V lost 5 bases and J lost 3; bases outside the gene matches: 8. From germline, CDR1 is SGHAT and CDR2 FQDESV (reference sequence). CDR3 DNA sequence: TGTGCCAGCAGCGAACAGGGGATTGAAACAGATACGCAGTATTTT. Its translation: CASSEQGIETDTQYF.

This CDR3 reads CASSPDTLNTEAFF. The CDR3 DNA follows: TGCGCCAGCAGCCCTGACACCCTGAACACTGAAGCTTTCTTT. The chain has TRBV5-1 and TRBJ1-1; D unresolved. This CDR3 has 14 amino acids. V dropped 4 bases and J dropped 0 bases, with 10 bases sitting between them. Germline loops: CDR1 SGHRS, CDR2 YFSETQ.

The rearrangement links TRBV10-1 to TRBJ2-1; 10 bases agree with TRBD2. The CDR3 spans 16 residues. Germline trimming cut 2 bases from V and 6 bases from J; bases unmatched to any gene: 7. CDR1 is WNHNN and CDR2 is SYGVQD in the germline V gene (reference sequence). As DNA, the CDR3 is TGCGCCAGCAGTGAGCCAACCGGGACTAGCGTCAATGAGCAGTTCTTC. Translated: CASSEPTGTSVNEQFF.

The chain joins TRBV18 to TRBJ1-6, with unresolved D. Germline V gene lookup returns CDR1 KGHSH and CDR2 LQKENI. CDR3 length: 14 residues. The V end was cut by 3 bases, the J end by 4 bases, with 7 bases between. CDR3 DNA sequence: TGTGCCAGCTCACCGGGAGGGTATAATTCACCCCTCCACTTT. Its protein is CASSPGGYNSPLHF.

This rearrangement joins TRBV30 to TRBJ1-1; D uncertain. The CDR3 extends over 13 amino acids. V was cut by 1 base and J by 2 bases, with 8 bases left in between. Germline V gives CDR1 GTSNPN, CDR2 SVGIG (reference sequence). Here the CDR3 reads CAWSEETNTEAFF. In nucleotides, the CDR3 is TGTGCCTGGAGTGAGGAGACCAACACTGAAGCTTTCTTT. The complete variable domain, with remaining parts taken from reference TRBV30 and TRBJ1-1, reads SQTIHQWPATLVQPVGSPLSLECTVEGTSNPNLYWYRQAAGRGLQLLFYSVGIGQISSEVPQNLSASRPQDRQFILSSKKLLLSDSGFYLCAWSEETNTEAFFGQGTRLTVV.

J is TRBJ1-1 and V is TRBV6-5; D is unclear. The CDR3 is 14 amino acids. Trimming stripped 8 bases from V and 2 bases from J, with 15 bases between. Germline V gives CDR1 MNHEY, CDR2 SVGAGI. DNA of the CDR3: TGTGCCAGCCGCCCTACCGGATCCAACACTGAAGCTTTCTTT. Its protein is CASRPTGSNTEAFF.

The chain couples TRBV4-1 to TRBJ1-3, with D unresolved. V lost 0 bases to trimming and J lost 4 bases, with 4 bases between them. The CDR3 consists of 13 residues. Germline values: CDR1 MGHRA, CDR2 YSYEKL. The CDR3 DNA is TGCGCCAGCAGCCAAGAGGGAGGAAACACCATATATTTT. Amino acid sequence: CASSQEGGNTIYF.

The chain employs TRBV7-2 and TRBJ2-3; 9 bases align to TRBD1. V lost 0 bases and J lost 2; bases outside the gene matches: 3. This CDR3 has 16 amino acids. Germline values: CDR1 SGHTA, CDR2 FQGNSA. The CDR3 DNA is TGTGCCAGCAGCTTAGCGACAGGGGGATACACAGATACGCAGTATTTT. This translates into CASSLATGGYTDTQYF.

This chain joins TRBV4-3 and TRBJ2-1, with 7 nucleotides matching TRBD2. The CDR3 consists of 15 residues. Germline CDR1 reads LGHNA; CDR2 reads YSLEER. The ends lost 4 bases at V and 9 bases at J; junction bases unmatched: 12. CDR3 DNA sequence: TGCGCCAGCAGCCTCGCCCCCGCGGGGGAAGGTGAGCAGTTCTTC. It encodes CASSLAPAGEGEQFF.

This sequence joins TRBV6-5 and TRBJ1-6; 9 bases line up with TRBD1. V lost 10 bases and J lost 3; bases outside the gene matches: 7. The CDR3 loop spans 15 amino acids. The germline gives CDR1 MNHEY, CDR2 SVGAGI. The CDR3 loop is CATHRGPSYNSPLHF. As DNA, the CDR3 is TGTGCCACCCACAGGGGGCCAAGCTATAATTCACCCCTCCACTTT.